Following are 26 T cell receptor beta chains from one sample sequenced in a study of T cells in Graves' hyperthyroidism and ophthalmopathy. Researchers took RNA transcripts and amplified the TCR beta CDR3 regions from them. First-round RT-PCR targeting the TCR CDR3 was performed with the HTBI primer set. Each CDR3 protein is one row after TCRdb ran MiXCR on the multiplex PCR reads. Of hundreds of thousands of distinct CDR3 sequences listed, less than 20% are singletons. The sequenced sample consisted of blood. All receptors come from a woman between 18 and 29 years old with Graves' hyperthyroidism.

This clonotype was detected only a few times. V usage is TRBV4-1 and J usage is TRBJ2-2; TRBD1 might be the D (5 bases). The CDR3 contains 18 residues. CDR1 MGHRA and CDR2 YSYEKL come from the germline V gene. The germline V and J ends were trimmed by 2 bases and 2 bases, with 18 bases remaining between them. The CDR3 sequence: CASSQQAQGNSNTGELFF. CDR3 nucleotides: TGCGCCAGCAGCCAACAGGCTCAGGGAAATTCAAACACCGGGGAGCTGTTTTTT.

This clonotype was recorded many times. The V and J genes are TRBV6-1 and TRBJ1-5; no firm D call. The germline V gene encodes CDR1 MNHNS and CDR2 SASEGT. V was clipped by 1 base and J by 0 bases, with 1 base between them. The CDR3 is 13 amino acids. The chain's CDR3 is CASSEGSNQPQHF. CDR3 nucleotide sequence: TGTGCCAGCAGTGAAGGTAGCAATCAGCCCCAGCATTTT.

This clonotype was detected ten times or more. This chain links TRBV12-3 or TRBV12-4 with TRBJ1-1; D is undetermined. V lost 6 bases, J lost 2 bases, and 7 bases lay in between. This CDR3 comprises 12 residues. CDR3 sequence (DNA): TGTGCCAGCAGGGGAGGTAACACTGAAGCTTTCTTT. This sequence encodes CASRGGNTEAFF.

In its sample, this clonotype was seen many times. The rearrangement uses TRBV7-2 and TRBJ1-1; the D is unclear. Trimming took off 4 bases at V and 8 bases at J, with 11 bases between the two ends. Germline loops: CDR1 SGHTA, CDR2 FQGNSA. This CDR3 contains 12 residues. The CDR3 sequence is CASSWQRVEAFF. DNA for the CDR3: TGTGCCAGCAGCTGGCAGCGCGTCGAAGCTTTCTTT.

This clonotype has a count of ten or more. The rearrangement links TRBV28 to TRBJ2-2, with a possible D match to TRBD2 (6 bases). In germline, CDR1 is MDHEN, CDR2 SYDVKM. V dropped 6 bases and J dropped 2 bases, with 10 bases sitting between them. The CDR3 runs to 14 residues. Here the CDR3 DNA reads TGTGCCAGCAGGTTGGGGACTAACACCGGGGAGCTGTTTTTT. This encodes CASRLGTNTGELFF.

This clonotype was detected ten times or more. CDR3 sequence reads: CASRVGYGGSYEQYF. CDR3 bases: TGTGCCAGCAGGGTCGGATACGGGGGGTCCTACGAGCAGTACTTC. The chain combines TRBV2 with TRBJ2-7; 7 bases are a match to TRBD2. The J segment lost 1 base and the V segment lost 6 bases, leaving 9 bases of the junction unmatched. The CDR3 has 15 amino acids. Looked up from germline, CDR1 is SNHLY and CDR2 is FYNNEI.

This clonotype was detected only a few times. The rearrangement joins TRBV5-1 to TRBJ2-3; 9 bases agree with TRBD2. Per the germline V gene, CDR1 is SGHRS and CDR2 is YFSETQ. J was trimmed by 2 bases and V by 4 bases; bases with no gene match: 2. This CDR3 contains 14 residues. CDR3 sequence: CASSPSGITDTQYF. The CDR3 nucleotides are TGCGCCAGCAGCCCTAGCGGGATCACAGATACGCAGTATTTT. Combining the CDR3 with reference TRBV5-1 and TRBJ2-3 gives the whole variable domain KAGVTQTPRYLIKTRGQQVTLSCSPISGHRSVSWYQQTPGQGLQFLFEYFSETQRNKGNFPGRFSGRQFSNSRSEMNVSTLELGDSALYLCASSPSGITDTQYFGPGTRLTVL.

The chain employs TRBV9 and TRBJ2-6; the D gene could be TRBD1 or TRBD2 (5 bases each). The CDR3 covers 18 residues. V was clipped by 0 bases and J by 0 bases, with 13 bases between them. CDR1 and CDR2 (germline): SGDLS, YYNGEE. The CDR3 is CASSVGDPRRSGANVLTF. In DNA form, the CDR3 reads TGTGCCAGCAGCGTAGGGGACCCAAGACGCTCTGGGGCCAACGTCCTGACTTTC.

There are many counts of this clonotype. The V gene is TRBV24-1, the J gene TRBJ1-6, with D unclear. The germline V and J ends were trimmed by 1 base and 7 bases, with 16 bases remaining between them. Germline V CDR1 and CDR2: KGHDR, SFDVKD. The CDR3 spans 17 residues. The CDR3 sequence: CATSDFRADPLNSPLHF. The CDR3 DNA is TGTGCCACCAGTGATTTTCGAGCGGACCCCTTGAATTCACCCCTCCACTTT.

The rearrangement links TRBV14 to TRBJ1-2; 9 bases line up with TRBD1. The CDR3 length is 14 residues. From germline, CDR1 is SGHDN and CDR2 FVKESK. V trimming: 4 bases; J trimming: 6 bases; junction bases outside the gene matches: 6. CDR3 bases: TGTGCCAGCAGCCGCCTGGACAGGGGTAATGGCTACACCTTC. Its translation is CASSRLDRGNGYTF.

V gene TRBV18 combines with J gene TRBJ2-7, with 11 bases fitting TRBD1. The CDR3 has 16 residues. Germline assignment: CDR1 KGHSH and CDR2 LQKENI. Trimming at V came to 3 bases and at J to 1 base, leaving 5 bases not matched to a gene. Here the CDR3 reads CASSPSGTGGSYEQYF. The CDR3 nucleotides are TGTGCCAGCTCACCCTCCGGGACAGGGGGGTCCTACGAGCAGTACTTC. The full variable domain, its missing parts supplied by reference TRBV18 and TRBJ2-7, is NAGVMQNPRHLVRRRGQEARLRCSPMKGHSHVYWYRQLPEEGLKFMVYLQKENIIDESGMPKERFSAEFPKEGPSILRIQQVVRGDSAAYFCASSPSGTGGSYEQYFGPGTRLTVT.

This clonotype has just a few counts. V gene TRBV10-3 combines with J gene TRBJ1-5, with D unresolved. Trimming removed 2 bases at V and 0 bases at J, with 8 bases between. The CDR3 has 15 residues. Germline-derived CDR1 and CDR2 are ENHRY and SYGVKD. CDR3 amino acids: CAISEGGYSNQPQHF. Here the CDR3 DNA reads TGTGCCATCAGTGAGGGAGGTTATAGCAATCAGCCCCAGCATTTT.

In this sample, this clonotype turned up a few times. The junction shows a germline mismatch at one end, possibly a read error. The V gene is TRBV6-5, the J gene TRBJ2-5; a possible D gene is TRBD1 (7 bases). Germline assignment: CDR1 MNHEY and CDR2 SVGAGI. The CDR3 is 16 residues long. The DNA of the CDR3 is TGTGCCATCAGTTACTCAGGGGGGACCGGGGGAGAGACCCAGTACTTC. Its protein product is CAISYSGGTGGETQYF.

This clonotype was observed many times. The chain is built from TRBV7-8 and TRBJ1-1, with D uncertain. V was clipped by 5 bases and J by 5 bases, with 15 bases between them. The CDR3 length is 14 residues. Per the germline V gene, CDR1 is SGHVS and CDR2 is FQNEAQ. The CDR3: CASSPRVLRTEAFF. For the CDR3, the DNA is TGTGCCAGCAGCCCACGCGTGTTAAGGACTGAAGCTTTCTTT.

Turning to this clonotype: A read error is possible here, since a much larger clone lies one base away. The chain joins TRBV11-2 to TRBJ2-3; 8 bases agree with TRBD2. CDR1 is SGHAT, CDR2 FQNNGV, per germline. The CDR3 length is 15 residues. J gave up 4 bases and V 6 bases, and 9 bases lay outside the gene matches. CDR3 nucleotide sequence: TGTGCCAGCAGTTTCTGGAGCGGGGGCGCAGATACGCAGTATTTT. This encodes CASSFWSGGADTQYF.

This clonotype came up many times. The chain links TRBV2 to TRBJ1-5; D is perhaps TRBD1 (5 bases). The V end was cut by 6 bases, the J end by 5 bases, with 14 bases between. CDR1 is SNHLY and CDR2 is FYNNEI in the germline V gene. CDR3 length equals 14 residues. The CDR3 sequence: CASRRDAGDQPQHF. CDR3 bases: TGTGCCAGCAGGAGGGACGCCGGGGATCAGCCCCAGCATTTT.

This clonotype has at least ten counts. The V and J genes are TRBV7-2 and TRBJ2-1, with D possibly TRBD2 on 5 matching bases. This CDR3 has 13 residues. Per the germline V gene, CDR1 is SGHTA and CDR2 is FQGNSA. Trimming cost V 4 bases and J 9 bases, with 13 bases left between them. This CDR3 reads CASSYPAGGEQFF. In DNA form, the CDR3 reads TGTGCCAGCAGCTACCCCGCGGGCGGTGAGCAGTTCTTC.

This clonotype has a handful of counts. Here the CDR3 DNA reads TGTGCCAGCAGCTCAAAACGGGAGGGCCCAGCCAATGAGCAGTTCTTC. Residues: CASSSKREGPANEQFF. V is TRBV6-1 and J is TRBJ2-1; 8 bases map to TRBD2. Losses at the gene ends were 6 bases for V and 6 bases for J; bases not matched to a gene: 13. Germline V lookup: CDR1 MNHNS, CDR2 SASEGT. The CDR3 loop spans 16 amino acids.

The gene calls are TRBV4-1 and TRBJ1-4, with no clear D. V was trimmed by 1 base and J by 7 bases, leaving 7 bases between them. The CDR3 totals 13 residues. From germline, CDR1 is MGHRA and CDR2 YSYEKL. The CDR3 DNA sequence: TGCGCCAGCAGCCAAGTTACGGCTGAAAAACTGTTTTTT. Translation gives CASSQVTAEKLFF.

This clonotype was counted only a few times. The J gene is TRBJ2-1, the V gene TRBV5-1, with TRBD1 as a possible D gene (7 bases). Germline CDR1 reads SGHRS; CDR2 reads YFSETQ. The germline V and J ends were trimmed by 2 bases and 4 bases, with 16 bases remaining between them. This CDR3 region has 16 residues. This CDR3 reads CASSFRGGGEYNEQFF. DNA of the CDR3: TGCGCCAGCAGCTTCCGAGGGGGCGGGGAATACAATGAGCAGTTCTTC.

This clonotype was found many times. The chain carries TRBV28 and TRBJ2-3, with unresolved D. Trimming stripped 3 bases from V and 0 bases from J, with 19 bases between. Germline V gene sequence: CDR1 MDHEN, CDR2 SYDVKM. There are 18 residues in the CDR3. The CDR3 nucleotides are TGTGCCAGCAGTTTTACCGCCGGCGCCGGAGCTAGCACAGATACGCAGTATTTT. Translated, it gives CASSFTAGAGASTDTQYF.

There are many counts of this clonotype. The chain uses TRBV28 and TRBJ2-1; possibly TRBD2 for D (5 bases). Deletions cut 6 bases from V and 5 bases from J, with 11 bases between. Germline V lookup: CDR1 MDHEN, CDR2 SYDVKM. The CDR3 has 13 residues. The CDR3 sequence: CASSLSGNNEQFF. The CDR3 nucleotides read TGTGCCAGCAGCTTAAGCGGCAACAATGAGCAGTTCTTC.

There are a few counts of this clonotype. The chain has TRBV20-1 and TRBJ1-1; D remains ambiguous. The CDR3 sequence is 12 residues long. Germline V gene lookup returns CDR1 DFQATT and CDR2 SNEGSKA (reference sequence). The V gene lost 4 bases and the J gene lost 6 bases, with 12 bases spanning the gap. CDR3 protein: CSATPGRSEAFF. The CDR3 bases are TGCAGTGCTACGCCAGGAAGGTCTGAAGCTTTCTTT.

The sample holds many counts of this clonotype. The V and J genes are TRBV3-1 and TRBJ1-3; D not resolved. Trimming pared 0 bases from V and 0 bases from J, leaving 9 bases between. There are 16 residues in the CDR3. Germline V CDR1 and CDR2: LGHDT, YNNKEL (reference sequence). The CDR3 sequence is CASSQDGLISGNTIYF. The CDR3 DNA follows: TGTGCCAGCAGCCAAGATGGGCTGATCTCTGGAAACACCATATATTTT.

In this sample, this clonotype turned up many times. CDR3 loop: CASSPGTMYTGELFF. CDR3 nucleotide sequence: TGTGCCAGCAGTCCGGGGACTATGTACACCGGGGAGCTGTTTTTT. V gene TRBV12-3 or TRBV12-4 combines with J gene TRBJ2-2; TRBD2 matches at 7 bases. The V segment lost 5 bases and the J segment 3 bases; nucleotides outside the gene matches: 6. The CDR3 totals 15 residues.

The table lists this clonotype with a few counts. The J gene is TRBJ1-1, the V gene TRBV2, with a weak D call TRBD1 (5 bases). V gave up 8 bases and J gave up 4 bases, with 20 bases separating them. The CDR3 spans 15 residues. Germline CDR1 and CDR2: SNHLY and FYNNEI. The CDR3 DNA reads TGTGCCAGCTCCGGGACCCTCGGGGATGCCACTGAAGCTTTCTTT. This encodes CASSGTLGDATEAFF.